This T cell receptor beta chain was captured by sequencing in a study of T cell responses to AZD1222 COVID-19 vaccine listed by TCRdb under 2021. Context from the whole study: AZD1222 recipients whose second dose came at about 4 weeks and those whose second dose came at about 12 weeks were combined into one group, since spike-specific TCR depth and breadth did not differ between the two schedules. A total of about 230 trial participants underwent TCR sequencing, of whom approximately 210 received two doses of AZD1222 and about 26 received two doses of the MenACWY control vaccine. Trial participants were enrolled by age into subgroups of 18-55, 56-69 and 70-plus years, and approximately 150, 30 and 60 TCR-sequenced participants, respectively, were included in these subgroups. Beyond this particular receptor, the publication reports: Spike-specific TCR breadth and depth rose significantly after two AZD1222 doses compared with day 0 and with MenACWY recipients. The vaccine-associated CD4 TCRs covered the entire spike protein, and the dominant responses fell in regions 160-218 and 743-854. Only five to seven AZD1222 recipients were SARS-CoV-2 seropositive at baseline, limiting conclusions about previously exposed vaccinees. In the small 56-69-year group, the increase in depth fell short of significance, most likely because of low power. Because no samples from the day 14 peak response were available, repertoires could be characterized only after the peak T cell response. Nearly half of unique spike-specific TCRs reportedly recognized epitopes outside regions mutated in the B.1.351 and B.1.1.7 variants. Most participants were white British and females outnumbered males, and the authors suggested that clonal diversity may have been underestimated.

As concerns this clone: Its binding antigen is unknown. Per-base qualities were not stored, and no clone one base away is much larger.

The sample's time point label is to be understood as: baseline before first vaccination. Samples from vaccinated people were obtained from the UK trials COV001 and COV002, which included a single-blind randomized controlled phase 2/3 trial of AZD1222 (ChAdOx1 nCoV-19) in healthy adults. For TCRbeta chain sequencing, PBMC samples were collected from trial participants at day 0 and at day 28 after the second dose. The CDR3 regions of human TCRbeta chains were analyzed by immunosequencing. In the paper's pipeline: TCRs in the repertoires were compared against a reference library of SARS-CoV-2-specific TCRs that had been generated with the MIRA antigen-specificity platform. Breadth meant the fraction of unique TCRs that were SARS-CoV-2-associated, whereas depth meant the fraction of total T cells that were SARS-CoV-2-associated. Using the MIRA data, every spike-specific TCR was mapped to the spike region that the TCR reacted to and assigned to either a CD4 or a CD8 class. Log10-transformed breadth and depth values were compared by one-way ANOVA with Sidak's multiple comparisons tests. The table comes from immuneACCESS by way of TCRdb, which keeps in-frame sequences with V and J called. Part of the clones is missing from these tables; in studies checked, under half for an unresolved V gene and the rest for unknown reasons. That table is the source of V, J and clone size, and D and trimming were worked out from the DNA. Across this sample there are about 140,000 clones, with approximately 90% seen only once. The biggest ten clones account for roughly 4.7% of the sample.

Cut back by 1 base and 0 bases, the V and J ends lie 4 bases apart. From the cysteine up to the phenylalanine, the CDR3 has a length of 13 residues. The CDR3 DNA has 39 bases and is translated from base 1. CDR1 SGHVS and CDR2 FQNEAQ were looked up in the germline V gene. This sequence originates from an adult in good health. This sample comprised peripheral blood, obtained on day 0 of AZD1222 vaccination. The V gene is TRBV7-8 and the J gene is TRBJ2-7; the D gene remains uncertain. The DNA sequence is as follows: TGTGCCAGCAGCTTAGGACACTCCTACGAGCAGTACTTC. Protein translation: CASSLGHSYEQYF.